This T cell receptor beta chain is drawn from a study of regulatory T cells in long-lasting Graves disease. The time point was: newly diagnosed GD, antithyroid drugs for less than 3 months. PBMC RNA served as the TCR library source. This clonotype showed up many times. HTBI primers from iRepertoire and Arm-PCR of CDR3 regions yielded the TCR beta libraries. TCRdb passed the multiplex PCR reads through MiXCR, listing each CDR3 protein once. The table has approximately 400,000 distinct CDR3 sequences, 15% seen once. The CDR3 sequence is 15 residues long. The germline V and J ends were trimmed by 1 base and 3 bases, with 13 bases remaining between them. CDR1 and CDR2 (germline): DFQATT, SNEGSKA (reference sequence). The sample was also linked to a second study, of T cells in Graves' hyperthyroidism and ophthalmopathy.

The clonotype was recovered from a woman under 40 with Graves disease. The chain links TRBV20-1 to TRBJ2-1; D ambiguous. The sample in question was peripheral blood mononuclear cells (PBMCs), obtained at new diagnosis, from a patient treated with antithyroid drugs. The CDR3 region has the DNA TGCAGTGCTAGAGTCCTCAACCTCTACTACAATGAGCAGTTCTTC. Amino acids: CSARVLNLYYNEQFF.